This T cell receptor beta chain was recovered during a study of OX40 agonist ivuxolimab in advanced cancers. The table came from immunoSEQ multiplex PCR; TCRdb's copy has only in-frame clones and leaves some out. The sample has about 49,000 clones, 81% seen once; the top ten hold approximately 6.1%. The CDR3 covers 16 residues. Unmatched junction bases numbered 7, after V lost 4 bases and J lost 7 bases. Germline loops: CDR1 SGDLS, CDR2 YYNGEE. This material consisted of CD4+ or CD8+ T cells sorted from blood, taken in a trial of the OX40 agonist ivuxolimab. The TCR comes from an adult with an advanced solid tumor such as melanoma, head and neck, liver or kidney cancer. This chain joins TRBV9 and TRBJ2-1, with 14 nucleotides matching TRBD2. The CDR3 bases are TGTGCCAGCAGCAAGGGACTAGCGGGAGCGGAAAATGAGCAGTTCTTC. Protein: CASSKGLAGAENEQFF.